The 5 T cell receptor beta chains below were found in one sample sequenced in a study of PD-1 blockade in mismatch repair-deficient tumors. Libraries were prepared by immunoSEQ multiplex PCR; TCRdb keeps only in-frame clonotypes and omits some of them. The sample lists some 100,000 clones, 82% occurring once. The starting material was peripheral blood, obtained approximately 36 weeks after starting pembrolizumab. These receptors originate from an adult with mismatch repair-deficient cancer.

This clone was seen just once. The chain is built from TRBV11-3 and TRBJ2-6; D unresolved. Germline CDR1 is SGHNT and CDR2 is YENEEA. This CDR3 has 15 amino acids. The V end was cut by 3 bases, the J end by 4 bases, with 10 bases between. CDR3 protein: CASSFHSAGANVLTF. The CDR3 region has the DNA TGTGCCAGCAGCTTTCATTCGGCAGGGGCCAACGTCCTGACTTTC. Variable domain in full (rest from reference TRBV11-3 and TRBJ2-6): EAGVVQSPRYKIIEKKQPVAFWCNPISGHNTLYWYLQNLGQGPELLIRYENEEAVDDSQLPKDRFSAERLKGVDSTLKIQPAELGDSAVYLCASSFHSAGANVLTFGAGSRLTVL.

CDR3 nucleotide sequence: TGTGCCAGCAGCCCGCGGACAGGGGGCCACGAGCAGTACTTC. Translating it yields CASSPRTGGHEQYF. This chain uses TRBV13 with TRBJ2-7, with 11 bases that match TRBD1. CDR3 size: 14 residues. Germline-derived CDR1 and CDR2 are PRHDT and FYEKMQ (reference sequence). The J segment lost 5 bases and the V segment lost 5 bases, leaving 5 bases of the junction unmatched.

V is TRBV10-3 and J is TRBJ1-5; TRBD1 matches at 8 bases. The germline V gene has CDR1 ENHRY and CDR2 SYGVKD. This CDR3 spans 14 amino acids. V was clipped by 5 bases and J by 5 bases; unmatched bases: 5. CDR3 DNA: TGTGCCATCAGTAACCCGGGACAGGATCAGCCCCAGCATTTT. Its translation is CAISNPGQDQPQHF.

The chain joins TRBV27 to TRBJ1-1; D gene unclear. From germline, CDR1 is MNHEY and CDR2 SMNVEV (reference sequence). Trimming took 3 bases from V and 1 from J, leaving 3 bases between them. This CDR3 contains 12 residues. CDR3 in DNA: TGTGCCAGCAGTTTCCGGAACACTGAAGCTTTCTTT. Its protein product is CASSFRNTEAFF.

This sequence joins TRBV5-4 and TRBJ2-5; D might be TRBD1 (6 bases). The CDR3 has 13 amino acids. Trimming removed 1 base from V and 5 bases from J, with 9 bases in between. Germline lookup yields CDR1 SGHNT and CDR2 YYREEE (reference sequence). The CDR3 DNA is TGTGCCAGCAGCTTGCAGGGGCATGAGACCCAGTACTTC. The encoded protein is CASSLQGHETQYF.